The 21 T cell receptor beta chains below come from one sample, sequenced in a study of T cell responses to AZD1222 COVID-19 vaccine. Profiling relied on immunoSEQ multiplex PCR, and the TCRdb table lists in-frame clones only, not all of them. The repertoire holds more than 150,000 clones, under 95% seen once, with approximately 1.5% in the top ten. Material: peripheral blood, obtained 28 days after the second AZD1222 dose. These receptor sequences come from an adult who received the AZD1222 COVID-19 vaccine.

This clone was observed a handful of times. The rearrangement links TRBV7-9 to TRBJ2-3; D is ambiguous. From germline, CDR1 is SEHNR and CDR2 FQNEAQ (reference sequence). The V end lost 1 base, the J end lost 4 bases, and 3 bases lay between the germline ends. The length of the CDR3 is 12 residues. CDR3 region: CASSLVADTQYF. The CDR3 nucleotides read TGTGCCAGCAGCTTAGTCGCAGATACGCAGTATTTT. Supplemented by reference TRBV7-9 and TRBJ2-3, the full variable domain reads DTGVSQNPRHKITKRGQNVTFRCDPISEHNRLYWYRQTLGQGPEFLTYFQNEAQLEKSRLLSDRFSAERPKGSFSTLEIQRTEQGDSAMYLCASSLVADTQYFGPGTRLTVL.

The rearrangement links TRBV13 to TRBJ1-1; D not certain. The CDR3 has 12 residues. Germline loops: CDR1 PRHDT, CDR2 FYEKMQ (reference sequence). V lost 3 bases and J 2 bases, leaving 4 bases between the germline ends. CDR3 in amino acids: CASSFVNTEAFF. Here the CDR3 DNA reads TGTGCCAGCAGCTTTGTAAACACTGAAGCTTTCTTT.

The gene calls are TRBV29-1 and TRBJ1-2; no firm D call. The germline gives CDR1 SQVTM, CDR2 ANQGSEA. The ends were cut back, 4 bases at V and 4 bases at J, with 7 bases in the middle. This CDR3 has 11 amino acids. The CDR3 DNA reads TGCAGCGTTGTTGGTATCTATGGCTACACCTTC. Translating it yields CSVVGIYGYTF.

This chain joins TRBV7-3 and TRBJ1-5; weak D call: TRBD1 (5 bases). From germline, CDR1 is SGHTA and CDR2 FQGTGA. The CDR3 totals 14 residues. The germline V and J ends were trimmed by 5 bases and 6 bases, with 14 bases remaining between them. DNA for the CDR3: TGTGCCAGCAGCCCTTCGGGGGGGGGTCAGCCCCAGCATTTT. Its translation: CASSPSGGGQPQHF.

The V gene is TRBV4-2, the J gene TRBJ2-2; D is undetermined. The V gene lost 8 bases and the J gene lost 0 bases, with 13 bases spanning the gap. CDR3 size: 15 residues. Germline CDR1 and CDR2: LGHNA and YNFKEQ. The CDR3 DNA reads TGTGCCAGCCGCTACCGAAGCGCGAACACCGGGGAGCTGTTTTTT. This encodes CASRYRSANTGELFF.

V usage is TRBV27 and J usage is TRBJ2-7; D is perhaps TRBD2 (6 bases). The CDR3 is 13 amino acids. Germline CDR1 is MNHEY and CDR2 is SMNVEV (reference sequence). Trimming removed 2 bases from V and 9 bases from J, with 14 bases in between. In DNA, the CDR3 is TGTGCCAGCAGTTTAGAAGAAGGGACTCCGCAGTACTTC. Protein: CASSLEEGTPQYF.

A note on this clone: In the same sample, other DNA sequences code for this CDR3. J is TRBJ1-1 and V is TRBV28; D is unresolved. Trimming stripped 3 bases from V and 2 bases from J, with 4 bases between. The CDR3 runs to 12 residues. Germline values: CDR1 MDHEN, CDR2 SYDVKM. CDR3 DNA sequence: TGTGCCAGCAGTTTGGTTAACACTGAAGCTTTCTTT. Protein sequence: CASSLVNTEAFF.

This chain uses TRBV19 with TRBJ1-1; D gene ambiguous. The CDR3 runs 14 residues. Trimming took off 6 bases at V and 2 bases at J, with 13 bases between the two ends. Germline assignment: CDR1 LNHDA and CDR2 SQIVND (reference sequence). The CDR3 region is CASRTLGLNTEAFF. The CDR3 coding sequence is TGTGCCAGTAGGACTCTCGGACTCAACACTGAAGCTTTCTTT. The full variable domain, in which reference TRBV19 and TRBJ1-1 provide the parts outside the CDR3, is DGGITQSPKYLFRKEGQNVTLSCEQNLNHDAMYWYRQDPGQGLRLIYYSQIVNDFQKGDIAEGYSVSREKKESFPLTVTSAQKNPTAFYLCASRTLGLNTEAFFGQGTRLTVV.

The DNA for the CDR3 is TGCGCCAGCAGCCGGACAGGGAGGGGGACTGAAGCTTTCTTT. It yields the protein CASSRTGRGTEAFF. V and J are TRBV5-1 and TRBJ1-1, with 8 bases aligning to TRBD1. Germline V gives CDR1 SGHRS, CDR2 YFSETQ. CDR3 size: 14 residues. The V and J ends lost 4 bases and 5 bases, in that order; junction bases with no gene match: 7. The variable domain in full, completed from reference TRBV5-1 and TRBJ1-1, reads KAGVTQTPRYLIKTRGQQVTLSCSPISGHRSVSWYQQTPGQGLQFLFEYFSETQRNKGNFPGRFSGRQFSNSRSEMNVSTLELGDSALYLCASSRTGRGTEAFFGQGTRLTVV.

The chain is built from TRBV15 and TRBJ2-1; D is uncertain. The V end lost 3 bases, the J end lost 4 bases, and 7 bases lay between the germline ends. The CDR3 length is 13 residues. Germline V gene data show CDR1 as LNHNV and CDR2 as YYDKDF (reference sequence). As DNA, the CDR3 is TGTGCCACCAGCAGGACATTGTACAATGAGCAGTTCTTC. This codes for CATSRTLYNEQFF.

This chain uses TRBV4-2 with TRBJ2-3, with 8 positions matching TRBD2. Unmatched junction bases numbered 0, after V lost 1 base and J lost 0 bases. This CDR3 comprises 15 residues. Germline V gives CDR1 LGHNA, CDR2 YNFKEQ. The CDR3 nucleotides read TGTGCCAGCAGCCAAGCGGGAGGGAGCACAGATACGCAGTATTTT. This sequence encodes CASSQAGGSTDTQYF.

The DNA for the CDR3 is TGTGCCAGCAGCTCATCGGGACTCGGAACAGAGACCCAGTACTTC. It specifies CASSSSGLGTETQYF. The genes are TRBV11-3 and TRBJ2-5; a possible D gene is TRBD2 (6 bases). V was clipped by 4 bases and J by 4 bases, with 16 bases between them. This CDR3 region has 15 residues. Germline V CDR1 and CDR2: SGHNT, YENEEA. Together with reference TRBV11-3 and TRBJ2-5, the CDR3 gives the full variable domain: EAGVVQSPRYKIIEKKQPVAFWCNPISGHNTLYWYLQNLGQGPELLIRYENEEAVDDSQLPKDRFSAERLKGVDSTLKIQPAELGDSAVYLCASSSSGLGTETQYFGPGTRLLVL.

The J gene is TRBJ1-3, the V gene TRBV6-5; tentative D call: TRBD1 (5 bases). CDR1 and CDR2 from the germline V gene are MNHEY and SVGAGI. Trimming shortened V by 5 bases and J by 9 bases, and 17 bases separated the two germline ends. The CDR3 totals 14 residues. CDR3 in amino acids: CASSRQGPEGTIYF. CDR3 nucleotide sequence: TGTGCCAGCAGTCGGCAGGGTCCGGAGGGCACCATATATTTT.

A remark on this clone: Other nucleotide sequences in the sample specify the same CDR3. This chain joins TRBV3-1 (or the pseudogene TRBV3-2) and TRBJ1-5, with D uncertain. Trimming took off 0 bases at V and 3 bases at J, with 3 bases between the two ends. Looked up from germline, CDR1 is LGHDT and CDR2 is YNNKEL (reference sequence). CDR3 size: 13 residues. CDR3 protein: CASSQDVNQPQHF. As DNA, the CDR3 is TGTGCCAGCAGCCAAGATGTCAATCAGCCCCAGCATTTT.

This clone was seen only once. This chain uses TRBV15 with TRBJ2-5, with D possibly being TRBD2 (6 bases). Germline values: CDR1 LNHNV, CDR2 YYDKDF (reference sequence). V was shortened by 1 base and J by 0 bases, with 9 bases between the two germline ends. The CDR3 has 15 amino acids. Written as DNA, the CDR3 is TGTGCCACCAGCAGAGGGTCGGGAGACCAAGAGACCCAGTACTTC. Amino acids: CATSRGSGDQETQYF.

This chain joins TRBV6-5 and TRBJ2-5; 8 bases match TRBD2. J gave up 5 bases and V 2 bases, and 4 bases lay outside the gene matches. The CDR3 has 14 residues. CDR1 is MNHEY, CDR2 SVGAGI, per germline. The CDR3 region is CASSYVTSGETQYF. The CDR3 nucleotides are TGTGCCAGCAGTTACGTAACTAGCGGTGAGACCCAGTACTTC.

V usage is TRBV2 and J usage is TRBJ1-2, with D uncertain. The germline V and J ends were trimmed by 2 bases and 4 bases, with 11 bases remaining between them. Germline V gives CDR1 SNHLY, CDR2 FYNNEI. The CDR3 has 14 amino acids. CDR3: CASSEFKGSYGYTF. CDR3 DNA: TGTGCCAGCAGTGAATTTAAGGGTTCCTATGGCTACACCTTC.

In DNA form, the CDR3 reads TGCGCCAGCAGCTTGGTGTCAGCGAGGGCAGATACGCAGTATTTT. Residues: CASSLVSARADTQYF. V usage is TRBV5-1 and J usage is TRBJ2-3; weak D call: TRBD2 (5 bases). V dropped 0 bases and J dropped 4 bases, with 12 bases sitting between them. The CDR3 spans 15 residues. Germline V CDR1 and CDR2: SGHRS, YFSETQ.

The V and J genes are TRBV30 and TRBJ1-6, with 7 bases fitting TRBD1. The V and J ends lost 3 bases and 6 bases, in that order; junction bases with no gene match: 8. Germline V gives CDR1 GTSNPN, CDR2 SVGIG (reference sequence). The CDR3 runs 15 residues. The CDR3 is CAWRKQGIGNSPLHF. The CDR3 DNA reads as TGTGCCTGGAGGAAACAGGGGATCGGTAATTCACCCCTCCACTTT.

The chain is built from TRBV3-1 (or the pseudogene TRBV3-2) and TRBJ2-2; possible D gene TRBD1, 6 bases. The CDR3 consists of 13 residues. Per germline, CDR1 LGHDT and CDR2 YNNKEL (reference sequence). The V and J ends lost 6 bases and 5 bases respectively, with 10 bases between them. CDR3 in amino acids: CASSPRGTGELFF. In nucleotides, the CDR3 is TGTGCCAGCAGTCCCAGGGGTACCGGGGAGCTGTTTTTT.

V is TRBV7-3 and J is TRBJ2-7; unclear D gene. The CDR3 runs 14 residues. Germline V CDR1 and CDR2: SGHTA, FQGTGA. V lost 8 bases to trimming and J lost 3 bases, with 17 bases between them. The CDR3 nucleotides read TGTGCCAGCTCGGCCGGGCCATCAGGCTACGAGCAGTACTTC. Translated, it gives CASSAGPSGYEQYF. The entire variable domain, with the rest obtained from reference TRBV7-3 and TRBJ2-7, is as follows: GAGVSQTPSNKVTEKGKYVELRCDPISGHTALYWYRQSLGQGPEFLIYFQGTGAADDSGLPNDRFFAVRPEGSVSTLKIQRTERGDSAVYLCASSAGPSGYEQYFGPGTRLTVT.